Listed here are 28 T cell receptor beta chains from one sample, sequenced in a study of blood T cell repertoires in COVID-19. Data came from immunoSEQ multiplex PCR; TCRdb stores just in-frame clones and leaves some out. The sample lists 200,000 or so clones; roughly 80% were seen once. Source material: peripheral blood. These receptors all stem from a woman aged 25 to 39 with acute or convalescent COVID-19.

The chain combines TRBV13 with TRBJ1-1, with a weak D call TRBD1 (6 bases). Germline V lookup: CDR1 PRHDT, CDR2 FYEKMQ (reference sequence). The V end was cut by 5 bases, the J end by 5 bases, with 12 bases between. CDR3 length equals 13 residues. The chain's CDR3 is CASSPGDGTEAFF. CDR3 in DNA: TGTGCCAGCAGCCCAGGGGATGGGACTGAAGCTTTCTTT.

The chain recombines TRBV19 with TRBJ2-5; D is undetermined. V was cut by 6 bases and J by 1 base, with 12 bases left in between. This CDR3 has 14 residues. Germline lookup yields CDR1 LNHDA and CDR2 SQIVND (reference sequence). The CDR3 DNA reads as TGTGCCAGTAGCCTCAGACAATCCCAAGAGACCCAGTACTTC. This translates into CASSLRQSQETQYF.

The chain uses TRBV27 and TRBJ2-1, with D tentatively TRBD2 (6 bases). Trimming took off 6 bases at V and 9 bases at J, with 15 bases between the two ends. Germline-derived CDR1 and CDR2 are MNHEY and SMNVEV (reference sequence). The CDR3 consists of 13 residues. The CDR3 is CASRQKLASEQFF. The CDR3 DNA reads TGTGCCAGCAGGCAAAAACTAGCCAGTGAGCAGTTCTTC.

The V call is TRBV10-3, the J call TRBJ2-7; 9 bases are a match to TRBD1. The CDR3 spans 16 residues. The V and J ends lost 6 bases and 1 base, in that order; junction bases with no gene match: 10. Germline CDR1 is ENHRY and CDR2 is SYGVKD. In nucleotides, the CDR3 is TGTGCCATCAGCCGAACAGGGGGCGAATCGTCCTACGAGCAGTACTTC. The encoded protein is CAISRTGGESSYEQYF.

This sequence joins TRBV25-1 and TRBJ2-1, with D hard to call. From germline, CDR1 is MGHDK and CDR2 SYGVNS. This CDR3 is 11 amino acids long. The V and J ends lost 3 bases and 7 bases respectively, with 4 bases between them. This CDR3 reads CASSDMNEQFF. CDR3 sequence (DNA): TGTGCCAGCAGTGACATGAATGAGCAGTTCTTC.

The count of this clone is one. The chain combines TRBV28 with TRBJ2-5; TRBD1 agrees at 11 bases. The V segment lost 6 bases and the J segment 5 bases; nucleotides outside the gene matches: 8. This CDR3 has 15 residues. From germline, CDR1 is MDHEN and CDR2 SYDVKM. In DNA form, the CDR3 reads TGTGCCAGCAGCACTCGGACAGGGGGCGGGGAGACCCAGTACTTC. Encoded protein: CASSTRTGGGETQYF.

The sample holds a few counts of this clone. J is TRBJ1-3 and V is TRBV19; no reliable D call. CDR1 and CDR2 from the germline V gene are LNHDA and SQIVND (reference sequence). The V end lost 2 bases, the J end lost 0 bases, and 8 bases lay between the germline ends. The CDR3 totals 15 residues. The CDR3 here is CASSIQRGSGNTIYF. CDR3 DNA sequence: TGTGCCAGTAGTATACAAAGAGGCTCTGGAAACACCATATATTTT.

This rearrangement joins TRBV5-4 to TRBJ2-3; D gene unclear. The germline gives CDR1 SGHNT, CDR2 YYREEE (reference sequence). The CDR3 is 13 amino acids. V shed 4 bases and J shed 7 bases, with 13 bases lying between them. The CDR3 nucleotides read TGTGCCAGCAGCCTACCATTAAGTAATACGCAGTATTTT. This gives the protein CASSLPLSNTQYF.

This clone showed up just once. The chain combines TRBV13 with TRBJ2-6; a possible D gene is TRBD2 (5 bases). Trimming removed 5 bases at V and 0 bases at J, with 17 bases between. This CDR3 spans 18 amino acids. The germline V gene has CDR1 PRHDT and CDR2 FYEKMQ (reference sequence). CDR3 in amino acids: CASSSTMSSFSGANVLTF. CDR3 in DNA: TGTGCCAGCAGCAGCACGATGTCTAGCTTCTCTGGGGCCAACGTCCTGACTTTC.

V and J are TRBV10-2 and TRBJ1-6; 9 bases are shared with TRBD1. Germline CDR1 WSHSY, CDR2 SAAADI. There are 15 residues in the CDR3. With V trimmed by 3 bases and J by 11 bases, 8 bases remained unmatched. In DNA, the CDR3 is TGCGCCAGCAGTGAAGTGGGACAGGGATCGACACCCCTCCACTTT. Translating it yields CASSEVGQGSTPLHF.

In this sample, this clone turned up a few times. The chain is built from TRBV28 and TRBJ2-5; tentatively, D is TRBD2 (6 bases). Germline CDR1 reads MDHEN; CDR2 reads SYDVKM. The V and J ends lost 5 bases and 9 bases respectively, with 10 bases between them. This CDR3 is 11 amino acids long. CDR3 in DNA: TGTGCCAGCAGTCACGGGAGACCCCAGTACTTC. It codes for CASSHGRPQYF.

This clone was picked up a small number of times. The gene calls are TRBV9 and TRBJ1-1, with D possibly matching TRBD1 (5 bases). This CDR3 has 15 amino acids. Germline V CDR1 and CDR2: SGDLS, YYNGEE. Deletions cut 5 bases from V and 4 bases from J, with 18 bases between. The CDR3 loop is CASSQGLLGGTEAFF. CDR3 coding DNA: TGTGCCAGCAGTCAGGGACTCCTTGGGGGCACTGAAGCTTTCTTT.

The rearrangement joins TRBV5-1 to TRBJ1-4; TRBD1 is a possible D gene (6 bases). V lost 5 bases to trimming and J lost 4 bases, with 12 bases between them. There are 14 residues in the CDR3. Germline lookup yields CDR1 SGHRS and CDR2 YFSETQ. The CDR3 DNA follows: TGCGCCAGCAGACAACAGGGCTATAATGAAAAACTGTTTTTT. Protein sequence: CASRQQGYNEKLFF.

The chain employs TRBV3-1 (or the pseudogene TRBV3-2) and TRBJ2-4, with D tentatively TRBD1 (5 bases). The CDR3 covers 14 residues. CDR1 and CDR2 (germline): LGHDT, YNNKEL (reference sequence). Trimming removed 2 bases at V and 2 bases at J, with 7 bases between. The CDR3 sequence is CASSQQGSKNIQYF. CDR3 coding DNA: TGTGCCAGCAGCCAACAGGGCTCCAAAAACATTCAGTACTTC.

The chain has TRBV6-1 and TRBJ1-1; a weak D match, TRBD1 (6 bases). Germline V gene lookup returns CDR1 MNHNS and CDR2 SASEGT. The CDR3 is made up of 13 amino acids. Trimming left V 3 bases short and J 11 bases short, with 16 bases between. CDR3: CASSDNRASEAFF. The CDR3 nucleotides are TGTGCCAGCAGTGATAACAGGGCCAGCGAGGCTTTCTTT.

This clone is a singleton in its sample. The genes are TRBV6-5 and TRBJ2-7, with D uncertain. The V end was cut by 2 bases, the J end by 6 bases, with 5 bases between. Germline-derived CDR1 and CDR2 are MNHEY and SVGAGI. This CDR3 spans 11 amino acids. CDR3 sequence reads: CASSYLAEQYF. For the CDR3, the DNA is TGTGCCAGCAGTTACCTGGCCGAGCAGTACTTC.

The chain uses TRBV5-5 and TRBJ2-5; possible D gene TRBD2, 5 bases. Germline assignment: CDR1 SGHKS and CDR2 YYEKEE (reference sequence). The CDR3 consists of 13 residues. Trimming took 7 bases from V and 5 from J, leaving 15 bases between them. CDR3 coding DNA: TGTGCCAGCGTGTTCGGGGTGGAGGAGACCCAGTACTTC. This sequence encodes CASVFGVEETQYF.

The genes are TRBV6-5 and TRBJ1-5; TRBD1 is a possible D gene (6 bases). Germline CDR1 is MNHEY and CDR2 is SVGAGI. V lost 2 bases to trimming and J lost 0 bases, with 11 bases between them. The CDR3 is 16 amino acids. For the CDR3, the DNA is TGTGCCAGCAGTTACGGGGCAGGGGATAGCAATCAGCCCCAGCATTTT. Translating gives CASSYGAGDSNQPQHF.

The chain is built from TRBV28 and TRBJ1-5, with a weak D call TRBD1 (5 bases). The V end lost 1 base, the J end lost 4 bases, and 8 bases lay between the germline ends. Per the germline V gene, CDR1 is MDHEN and CDR2 is SYDVKM. The CDR3 covers 14 residues. The DNA for the CDR3 is TGTGCCAGCAGTTTATCCCCAGGGAATCAGCCCCAGCATTTT. It is translated as CASSLSPGNQPQHF. Full variable domain (outside the CDR3, taken from reference TRBV28 and TRBJ1-5): DVKVTQSSRYLVKRTGEKVFLECVQDMDHENMFWYRQDPGLGLRLIYFSYDVKMKEKGDIPEGYSVSREKKERFSLILESASTNQTSMYLCASSLSPGNQPQHFGDGTRLSIL.

This clone was recorded once. The chain recombines TRBV27 with TRBJ2-1; 8 positions agree with TRBD2. CDR3 size: 15 residues. V lost 6 bases, J lost 3 bases, and 7 bases stayed unmatched. Looked up from germline, CDR1 is MNHEY and CDR2 is SMNVEV (reference sequence). This CDR3 reads CASRLAGGGYNEQFF. Here the CDR3 DNA reads TGTGCCAGCAGGCTAGCGGGTGGAGGCTACAATGAGCAGTTCTTC.

The chain couples TRBV7-2 to TRBJ2-1; no definite D call. This CDR3 spans 15 amino acids. The V gene's germline CDR1 is SGHTA and CDR2 FQGNSA. The germline V and J ends were trimmed by 1 base and 4 bases, with 11 bases remaining between them. The CDR3 DNA follows: TGTGCCAGCAGCTTAGTAGGTGACTTTTACAATGAGCAGTTCTTC. This encodes CASSLVGDFYNEQFF. The variable domain in full, with the rest retrieved from reference TRBV7-2 and TRBJ2-1, is GAGVSQSPSNKVTEKGKDVELRCDPISGHTALYWYRQSLGQGLEFLIYFQGNSAPDKSGLPSDRFSAERTGGSVSTLTIQRTQQEDSAVYLCASSLVGDFYNEQFFGPGTRLTVL.

The J gene is TRBJ2-5, the V gene TRBV12-3 or TRBV12-4, with a weak D call TRBD2 (6 bases). The CDR3 covers 12 residues. The V end was cut by 6 bases, the J end by 7 bases, with 12 bases between. DNA of the CDR3: TGTGCCAGCAGCTGGGACTTTTGGACCCAGTACTTC. Translated, it gives CASSWDFWTQYF.

The CDR3 sequence is CRGTGSTF. For the CDR3, the DNA is TGCAGAGGGACAGGGTCCACCTTC. The gene calls are TRBV20-1 and TRBJ1-2, with 9 bases that match TRBD1. The length of the CDR3 is 8 residues. CDR1 DFQATT and CDR2 SNEGSKA come from the germline V gene (reference sequence).

The chain links TRBV7-3 to TRBJ2-7; maybe TRBD1 (6 bases). Germline values: CDR1 SGHTA, CDR2 FQGTGA. Trimming pared 5 bases from V and 3 bases from J, leaving 11 bases between. CDR3 length equals 13 residues. The CDR3 region has the DNA TGTGCCAGCAGCCCCCTGGACAGCTACGAGCAGTACTTC. Protein sequence: CASSPLDSYEQYF.

This clone is a singleton in its sample. The J gene is TRBJ2-3, the V gene TRBV5-1, with 8 bases fitting TRBD2. The CDR3 has 16 amino acids. CDR1 SGHRS and CDR2 YFSETQ come from the germline V gene. With V trimmed by 1 base and J by 7 bases, 11 bases remained unmatched. The CDR3 reads CASSLSLRGGTNTQYF. The CDR3 DNA reads TGCGCCAGCAGCTTGTCCCTTCGGGGGGGCACGAATACGCAGTATTTT.

The chain links TRBV5-8 to TRBJ1-4, with a tentative D call TRBD1 (6 bases). The CDR3 has 16 amino acids. V shed 5 bases and J shed 0 bases, with 14 bases lying between them. Germline V gives CDR1 SGHTS, CDR2 YDEGEE. The CDR3 spells CASRVGQIATNEKLFF. The CDR3 region has the DNA TGTGCCAGCAGAGTCGGACAGATCGCAACTAATGAAAAACTGTTTTTT.

The chain combines TRBV27 with TRBJ1-5; TRBD1 is a possible D gene (5 bases). This CDR3 has 15 residues. V was clipped by 1 base and J by 7 bases, with 14 bases between them. Germline V gives CDR1 MNHEY, CDR2 SMNVEV (reference sequence). CDR3 sequence (DNA): TGTGCCAGCAGTTTATTACCCAGGGTGGGACAGCCCCAGCATTTT. Protein product: CASSLLPRVGQPQHF.

This sequence joins TRBV24-1 and TRBJ1-1, with 7 bases lining up with TRBD1. This CDR3 is built from 14 residues. V was pared by 5 bases and J by 1 base, with 3 bases of the junction left unmatched. Germline loops: CDR1 KGHDR, CDR2 SFDVKD. In DNA, the CDR3 is TGTGCCACCAGTGCGGCAGGGGGGAACACTGAAGCTTTCTTT. It codes for CATSAAGGNTEAFF.